This TCR gamma chain was recovered during a study of intestinal T cells in coeliac disease. Study-level information: Controls in the TRG cohort averaged approximately 55 years, coeliac patients more than 15. Study conclusions and caveats: FFPE-derived DNA was relatively degraded, likely losing some TCR sequences. Reported leave-one-out accuracy of TRD kmer clustering was less than 95%. With TRG, 85% to 95% of biopsies (51 of 54) were classified correctly.

The CDR3 runs to 15 residues. Germline assignment: CDR1 EGSNGY and CDR2 YDSYNSKV. Genomic DNA came from ten approximately 4.7-µm formalin-fixed paraffin-embedded scrolls per case. A word on this clone: Its antigen is undetermined. TCRdb's protein for this DNA is that of a much larger clone and differs from the translation at residue 4, likely a read error; the protein shown is the DNA translation.

Using about 200 ng of biopsy DNA, TRG was amplified with LymphoTrack primers. TCRdb re-analyzed the multiplex PCR reads via CATT. The sample holds around 810 gamma-chain clones, less than 45% seen once. The clonotype comes from a human donor with celiac disease. The chain is built from TRGV2 and TRGJ1 or TRGJ2. Specimen: a duodenal biopsy. CDR3 nucleotide sequence: TGTGCCACCCGGGACGCGGGGTGGAATTATTATAAGAAACTCTTT. It translates to CATRDAGWNYYKKLF.